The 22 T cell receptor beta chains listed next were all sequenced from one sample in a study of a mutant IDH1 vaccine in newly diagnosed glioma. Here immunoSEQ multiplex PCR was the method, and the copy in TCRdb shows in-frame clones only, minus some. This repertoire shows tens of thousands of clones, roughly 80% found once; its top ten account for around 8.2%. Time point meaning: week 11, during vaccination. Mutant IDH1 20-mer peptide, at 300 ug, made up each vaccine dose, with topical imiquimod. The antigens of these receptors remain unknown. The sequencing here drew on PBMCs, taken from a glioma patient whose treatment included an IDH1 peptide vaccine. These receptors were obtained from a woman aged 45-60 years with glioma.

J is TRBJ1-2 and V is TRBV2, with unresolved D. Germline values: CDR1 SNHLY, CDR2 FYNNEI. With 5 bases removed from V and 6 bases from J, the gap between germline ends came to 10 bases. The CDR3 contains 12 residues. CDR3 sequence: CASSNLINGYTF. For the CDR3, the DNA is TGTGCCAGCAGTAACCTTATAAATGGCTACACCTTC.

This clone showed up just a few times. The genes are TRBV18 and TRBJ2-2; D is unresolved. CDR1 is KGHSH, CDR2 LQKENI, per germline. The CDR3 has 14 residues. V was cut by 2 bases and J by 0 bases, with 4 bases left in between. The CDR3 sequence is CASSPGANTGELFF. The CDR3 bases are TGTGCCAGCTCACCAGGGGCGAACACCGGGGAGCTGTTTTTT.

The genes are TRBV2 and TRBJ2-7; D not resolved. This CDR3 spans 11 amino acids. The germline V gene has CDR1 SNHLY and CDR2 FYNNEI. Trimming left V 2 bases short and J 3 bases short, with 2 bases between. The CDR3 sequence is CASSENYEQYF. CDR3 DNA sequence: TGTGCCAGCAGTGAAAACTACGAGCAGTACTTC. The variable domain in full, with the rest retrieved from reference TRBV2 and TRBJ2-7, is EPEVTQTPSHQVTQMGQEVILRCVPISNHLYFYWYRQILGQKVEFLVSFYNNEISEKSEIFDDQFSVERPDGSNFTLKIRSTKLEDSAMYFCASSENYEQYFGPGTRLTVT.

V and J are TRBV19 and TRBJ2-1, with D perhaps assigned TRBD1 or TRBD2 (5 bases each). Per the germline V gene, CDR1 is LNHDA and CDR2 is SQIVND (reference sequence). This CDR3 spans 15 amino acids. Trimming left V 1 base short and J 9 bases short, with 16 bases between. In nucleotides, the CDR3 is TGTGCCAGTAGTATAGGTTTTGTGGGGGAAGGTGAGCAGTTCTTC. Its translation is CASSIGFVGEGEQFF.

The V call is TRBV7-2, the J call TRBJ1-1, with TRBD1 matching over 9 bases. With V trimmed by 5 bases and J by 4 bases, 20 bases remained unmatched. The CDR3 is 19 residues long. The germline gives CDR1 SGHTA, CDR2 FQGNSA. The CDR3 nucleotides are TGTGCCAGCAGCCCCGGGACAGGGCGGGCACGGGTAATGGGCACTGAAGCTTTCTTT. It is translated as CASSPGTGRARVMGTEAFF.

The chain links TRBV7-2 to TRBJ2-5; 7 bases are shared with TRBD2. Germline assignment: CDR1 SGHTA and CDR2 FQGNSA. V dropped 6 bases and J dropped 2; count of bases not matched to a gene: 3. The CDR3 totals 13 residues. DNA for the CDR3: TGTGCCAGCAGGAGCGGGATACAAGAGACCCAGTACTTC. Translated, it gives CASRSGIQETQYF.

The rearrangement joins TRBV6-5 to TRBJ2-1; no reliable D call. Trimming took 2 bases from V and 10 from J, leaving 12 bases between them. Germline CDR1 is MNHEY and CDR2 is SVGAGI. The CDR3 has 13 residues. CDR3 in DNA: TGTGCCAGCAGTTACACCCACAGAAACGAGCAGTTCTTC. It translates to CASSYTHRNEQFF.

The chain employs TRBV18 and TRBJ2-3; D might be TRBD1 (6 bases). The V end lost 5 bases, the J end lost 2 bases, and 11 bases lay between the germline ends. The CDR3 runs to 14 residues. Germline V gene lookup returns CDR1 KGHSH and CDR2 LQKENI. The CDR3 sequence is CASSRQDFTDTQYF. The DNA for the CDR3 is TGTGCCAGCTCAAGACAGGACTTCACAGATACGCAGTATTTT.

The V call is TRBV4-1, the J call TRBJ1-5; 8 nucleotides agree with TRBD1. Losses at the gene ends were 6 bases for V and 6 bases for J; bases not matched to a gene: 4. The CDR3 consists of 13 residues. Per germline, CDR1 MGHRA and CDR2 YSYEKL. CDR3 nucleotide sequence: TGCGCCAGCAGACAGGGGGAGGGTCAGCCCCAGCATTTT. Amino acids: CASRQGEGQPQHF.

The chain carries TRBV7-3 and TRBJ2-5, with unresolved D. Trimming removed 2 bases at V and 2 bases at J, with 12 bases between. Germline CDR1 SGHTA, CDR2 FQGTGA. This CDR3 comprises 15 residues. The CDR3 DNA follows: TGTGCCAGCAGCTTACAAGGCCATTCTCAAGAGACCCAGTACTTC. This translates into CASSLQGHSQETQYF.

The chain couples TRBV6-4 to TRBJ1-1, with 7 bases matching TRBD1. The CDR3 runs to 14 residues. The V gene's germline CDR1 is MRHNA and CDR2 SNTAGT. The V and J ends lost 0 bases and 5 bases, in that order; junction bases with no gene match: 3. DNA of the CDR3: TGTGCCAGCAGTGACTCGAACAGGGGTACTGAAGCTTTCTTT. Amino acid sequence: CASSDSNRGTEAFF.

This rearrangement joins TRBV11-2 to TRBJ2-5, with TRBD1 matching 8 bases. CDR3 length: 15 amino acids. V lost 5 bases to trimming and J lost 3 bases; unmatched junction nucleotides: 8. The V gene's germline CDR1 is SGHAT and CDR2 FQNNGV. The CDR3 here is CASSPGQGWEETQYF. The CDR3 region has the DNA TGTGCCAGCAGCCCCGGACAGGGTTGGGAAGAGACCCAGTACTTC.

CDR3 sequence: CASSSYGGPLSNQPQHF. The CDR3 DNA is TGTGCCAGCAGCTCATATGGGGGCCCCCTTAGCAATCAGCCCCAGCATTTT. The chain couples TRBV7-9 to TRBJ1-5, with a tentative D call TRBD1 (6 bases). V shed 4 bases and J shed 0 bases, with 16 bases lying between them. The CDR3 consists of 17 residues. CDR1 SEHNR and CDR2 FQNEAQ come from the germline V gene (reference sequence).

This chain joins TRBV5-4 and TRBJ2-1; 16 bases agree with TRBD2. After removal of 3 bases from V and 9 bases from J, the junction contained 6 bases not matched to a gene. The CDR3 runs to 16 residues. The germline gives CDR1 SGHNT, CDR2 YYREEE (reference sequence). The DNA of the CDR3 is TGTGCCAGCAGCTCCGGGACTAGCGGGGGGGCTAGTGAGCAGTTCTTC. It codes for CASSSGTSGGASEQFF.

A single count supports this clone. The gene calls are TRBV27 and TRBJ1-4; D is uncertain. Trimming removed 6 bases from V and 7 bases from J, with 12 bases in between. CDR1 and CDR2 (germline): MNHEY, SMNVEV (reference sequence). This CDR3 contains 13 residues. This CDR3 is CASRPALVEKLFF. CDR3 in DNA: TGTGCCAGCAGACCGGCCCTGGTTGAAAAACTGTTTTTT.

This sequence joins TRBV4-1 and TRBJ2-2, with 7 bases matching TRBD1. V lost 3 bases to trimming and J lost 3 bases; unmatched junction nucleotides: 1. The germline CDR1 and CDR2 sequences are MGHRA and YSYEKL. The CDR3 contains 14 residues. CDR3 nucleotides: TGCGCCAGCAGCCAGACAGGGTACACCGGGGAGCTGTTTTTT. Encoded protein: CASSQTGYTGELFF.

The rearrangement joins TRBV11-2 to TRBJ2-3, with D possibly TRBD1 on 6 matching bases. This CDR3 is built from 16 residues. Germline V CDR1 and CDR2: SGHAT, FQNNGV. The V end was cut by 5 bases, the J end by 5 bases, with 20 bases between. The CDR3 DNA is TGTGCCAGCAGCGGACAGCCCGTAGGGAATAGAGATACGCAGTATTTT. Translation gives CASSGQPVGNRDTQYF. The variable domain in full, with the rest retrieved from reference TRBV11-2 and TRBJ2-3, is EAGVAQSPRYKIIEKRQSVAFWCNPISGHATLYWYQQILGQGPKLLIQFQNNGVVDDSQLPKDRFSAERLKGVDSTLKIQPAKLEDSAVYLCASSGQPVGNRDTQYFGPGTRLTVL.

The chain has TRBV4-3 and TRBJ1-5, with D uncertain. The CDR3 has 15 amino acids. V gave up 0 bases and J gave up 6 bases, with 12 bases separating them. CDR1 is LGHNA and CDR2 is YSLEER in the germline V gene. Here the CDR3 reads CASSQDVGSSQPQHF. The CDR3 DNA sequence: TGCGCCAGCAGCCAAGACGTTGGTTCCTCTCAGCCCCAGCATTTT.

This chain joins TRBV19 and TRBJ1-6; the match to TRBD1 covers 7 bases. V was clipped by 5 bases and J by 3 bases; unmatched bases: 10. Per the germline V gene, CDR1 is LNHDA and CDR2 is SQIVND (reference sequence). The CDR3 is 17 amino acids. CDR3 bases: TGTGCCAGTAGTGCCGGACAGGCCGCCCTCTATAATTCACCCCTCCACTTT. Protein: CASSAGQAALYNSPLHF. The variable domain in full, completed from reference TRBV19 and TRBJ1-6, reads DGGITQSPKYLFRKEGQNVTLSCEQNLNHDAMYWYRQDPGQGLRLIYYSQIVNDFQKGDIAEGYSVSREKKESFPLTVTSAQKNPTAFYLCASSAGQAALYNSPLHFGNGTRLTVT.

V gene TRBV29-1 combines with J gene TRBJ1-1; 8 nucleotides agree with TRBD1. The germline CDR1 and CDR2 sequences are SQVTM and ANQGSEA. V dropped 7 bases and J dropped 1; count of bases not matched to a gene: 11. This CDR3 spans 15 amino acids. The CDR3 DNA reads TGCAGCGGACGACACAGGGGGAATAAGAACACTGAAGCTTTCTTT. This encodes CSGRHRGNKNTEAFF.

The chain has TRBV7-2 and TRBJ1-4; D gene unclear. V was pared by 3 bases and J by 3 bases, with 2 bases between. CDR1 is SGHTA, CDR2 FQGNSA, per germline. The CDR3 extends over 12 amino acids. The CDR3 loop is CASSFSNEKLFF. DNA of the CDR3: TGTGCCAGCAGCTTTTCTAATGAAAAACTGTTTTTT.

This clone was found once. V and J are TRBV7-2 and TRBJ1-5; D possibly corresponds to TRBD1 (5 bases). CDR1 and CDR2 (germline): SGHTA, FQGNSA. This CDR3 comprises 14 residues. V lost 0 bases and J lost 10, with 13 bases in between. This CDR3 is CASSLAHPQGPQHF. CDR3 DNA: TGTGCCAGCAGCTTAGCCCATCCCCAGGGTCCCCAGCATTTT.